A selection of T cell receptor beta chains follows, all from one sample in a study of T-cell reconstitution after alpha-beta-depleted transplantation in children. A single record per CDR3 protein comes from TCRdb applying MiXCR to the PCR reads. The repertoire holds about 500,000 distinct CDR3 sequences, 30% to 35% seen once, with approximately 2.3% in the top ten. The source was PBMCs from the stem cell graft donor, collected from the stem cell graft. The receptor source for this set is a human donor who donated a stem cell graft to a child with aplastic anemia. The conserved cysteine and the conserved F or W are not part of the CDR3 here. Each record gives: V gene, J gene, CDR3 protein.

V gene: TRBV15
J gene: TRBJ2-2
CDR3 protein: ATSDPGQGDTGELF

V gene: TRBV28
J gene: TRBJ2-7
CDR3 protein: ASSKHGQAWSYEQY

V gene: TRBV4-3
J gene: TRBJ1-1
CDR3 protein: ASSARWGERTEAF

V gene: TRBV18
J gene: TRBJ2-5
CDR3 protein: ASSPLQETQY

V gene: TRBV15
J gene: TRBJ1-4
CDR3 protein: ATLGVQGGEKLF

V gene: TRBV9
J gene: TRBJ2-7
CDR3 protein: ASSASPGEWYEQY

V gene: TRBV5-1
J gene: TRBJ2-2
CDR3 protein: ASSQGLPDTGELF

V gene: TRBV20-1
J gene: TRBJ1-2
CDR3 protein: SARVSGQGAYGYT

V gene: TRBV29-1
J gene: TRBJ1-2
CDR3 protein: SVLTDLYNYGYT

V gene: TRBV29-1
J gene: TRBJ2-5
CDR3 protein: SVDGGEY

V gene: TRBV6-2/TRBV6-3
J gene: TRBJ2-3
CDR3 protein: ASSYPHPRGLAGGSFTDTQY

V gene: TRBV20-1
J gene: TRBJ2-1
CDR3 protein: SARELTGSTFYNEQF

V gene: TRBV20-1
J gene: TRBJ2-1
CDR3 protein: SARDGLGGNEQF

V gene: TRBV7-2
J gene: TRBJ1-1
CDR3 protein: ASSLQMTGVNTEAF

V gene: TRBV10-3
J gene: TRBJ2-5
CDR3 protein: ATTKAGQETQY

V gene: TRBV7-2
J gene: TRBJ2-3
CDR3 protein: ASSPGQGAGDTQY

V gene: TRBV4-3
J gene: TRBJ2-7
CDR3 protein: ASSQEHGSRYEQY

V gene: TRBV6-1
J gene: TRBJ2-5
CDR3 protein: ASNVRVGVSETQY

V gene: TRBV20-1
J gene: TRBJ1-3
CDR3 protein: SAPSMVGGRNTIY